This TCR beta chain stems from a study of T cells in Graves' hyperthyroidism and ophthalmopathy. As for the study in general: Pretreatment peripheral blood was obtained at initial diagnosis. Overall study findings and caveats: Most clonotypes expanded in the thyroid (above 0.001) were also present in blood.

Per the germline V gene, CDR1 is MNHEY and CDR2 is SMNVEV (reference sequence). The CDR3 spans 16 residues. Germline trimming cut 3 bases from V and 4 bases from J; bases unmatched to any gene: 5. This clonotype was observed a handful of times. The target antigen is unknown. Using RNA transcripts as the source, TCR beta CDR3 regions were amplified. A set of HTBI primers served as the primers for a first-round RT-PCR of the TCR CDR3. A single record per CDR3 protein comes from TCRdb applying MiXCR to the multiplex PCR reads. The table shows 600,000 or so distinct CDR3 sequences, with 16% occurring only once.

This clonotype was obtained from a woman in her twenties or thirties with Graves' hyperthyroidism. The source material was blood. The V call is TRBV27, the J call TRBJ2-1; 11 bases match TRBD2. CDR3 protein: CASSFGGTSGYNEQFF. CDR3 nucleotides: TGTGCCAGCAGTTTTGGCGGGACTAGCGGATACAATGAGCAGTTCTTC.